This paragraph reports one TCR beta chain. Here immunoSEQ multiplex PCR was the method, and the copy in TCRdb shows in-frame clones only, minus some. The table lists about 31,000 clones, approximately 91% of them singletons. Enrolled during active infection, Seattle patients were then followed longitudinally. These data belong to a study of blood T cell repertoires in COVID-19. The wider study: The origin of the acute and convalescent COVID-19 samples was the United States, Italy and Spain. T cells, B-cell-depleted T cells, or PBMCs supplied cDNA or gDNA.

Germline trimming cut 5 bases from V and 4 bases from J; bases unmatched to any gene: 5. CDR3 length equals 14 residues. In germline, CDR1 is SGHNT, CDR2 YENEEA. V is TRBV11-3 and J is TRBJ2-7; TRBD1 agrees at 10 bases. Sequencing was carried out using peripheral blood. The receptor was isolated from a man aged 60 to 75 with COVID-19, enrolled during active disease. Here the CDR3 reads CASSTTGGKYEQYF. The CDR3 DNA reads TGTGCCAGCAGCACGACAGGGGGCAAGTACGAGCAGTACTTC.